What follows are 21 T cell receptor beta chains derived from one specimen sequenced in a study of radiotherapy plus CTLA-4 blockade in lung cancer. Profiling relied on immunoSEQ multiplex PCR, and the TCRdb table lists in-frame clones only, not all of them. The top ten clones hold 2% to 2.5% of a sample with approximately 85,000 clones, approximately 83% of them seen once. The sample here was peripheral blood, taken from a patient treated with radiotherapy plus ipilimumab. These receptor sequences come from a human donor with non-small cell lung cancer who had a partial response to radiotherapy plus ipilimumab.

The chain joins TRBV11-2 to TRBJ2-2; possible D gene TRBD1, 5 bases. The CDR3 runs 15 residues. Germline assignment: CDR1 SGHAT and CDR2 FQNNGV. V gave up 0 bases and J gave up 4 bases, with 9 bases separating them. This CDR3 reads CASSLDQGFTGELFF. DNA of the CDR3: TGTGCCAGCAGCTTAGATCAGGGTTTCACCGGGGAGCTGTTTTTT.

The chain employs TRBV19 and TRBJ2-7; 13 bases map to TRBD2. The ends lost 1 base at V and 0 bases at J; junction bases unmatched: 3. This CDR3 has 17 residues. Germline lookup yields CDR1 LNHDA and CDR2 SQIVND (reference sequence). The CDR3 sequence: CASSIGGLAGDSYEQYF. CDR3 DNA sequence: TGTGCCAGTAGTATAGGCGGACTAGCGGGAGACTCCTACGAGCAGTACTTC.

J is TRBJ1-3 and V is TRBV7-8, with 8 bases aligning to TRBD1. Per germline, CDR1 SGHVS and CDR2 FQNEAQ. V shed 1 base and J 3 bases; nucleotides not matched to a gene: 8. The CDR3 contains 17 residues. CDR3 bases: TGTGCCAGCAGCTTAGGGACAGGGATTCTTCTTGGAAACACCATATATTTT. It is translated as CASSLGTGILLGNTIYF.

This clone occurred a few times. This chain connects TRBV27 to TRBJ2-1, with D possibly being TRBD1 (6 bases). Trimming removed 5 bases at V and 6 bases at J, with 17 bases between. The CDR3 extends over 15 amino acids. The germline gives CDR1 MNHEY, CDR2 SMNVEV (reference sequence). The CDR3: CASSVQGVRGNEQFF. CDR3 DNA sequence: TGTGCCAGCAGTGTACAGGGAGTCAGGGGCAATGAGCAGTTCTTC.

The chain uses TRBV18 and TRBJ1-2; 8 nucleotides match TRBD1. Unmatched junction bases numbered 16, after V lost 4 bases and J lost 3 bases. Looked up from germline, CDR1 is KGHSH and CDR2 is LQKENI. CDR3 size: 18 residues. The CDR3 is CASSRAGTGYQPYYGYTF. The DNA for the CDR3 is TGTGCCAGCTCACGTGCAGGGACAGGTTACCAACCGTACTATGGCTACACCTTC.

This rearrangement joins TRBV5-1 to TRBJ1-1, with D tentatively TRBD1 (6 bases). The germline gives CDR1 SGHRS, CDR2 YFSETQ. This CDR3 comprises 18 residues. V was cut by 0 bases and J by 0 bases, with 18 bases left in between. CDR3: CASSLGLTRGLMNTEAFF. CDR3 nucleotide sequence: TGCGCCAGCAGCTTGGGATTGACCAGGGGCCTCATGAACACTGAAGCTTTCTTT.

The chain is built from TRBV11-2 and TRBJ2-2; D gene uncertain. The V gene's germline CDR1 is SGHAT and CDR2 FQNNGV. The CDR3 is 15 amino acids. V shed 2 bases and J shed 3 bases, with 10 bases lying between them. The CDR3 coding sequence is TGTGCCAGCAGCTTATCCCCAGACTACACCGGGGAGCTGTTTTTT. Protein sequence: CASSLSPDYTGELFF.

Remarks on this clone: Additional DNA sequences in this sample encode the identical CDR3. The CDR3 region is CASSPGTGGGVQPQHF. The CDR3 nucleotides are TGTGCCAGCAGCCCCGGGACAGGGGGGGGTGTCCAGCCCCAGCATTTT. The rearrangement uses TRBV27 and TRBJ1-5; 11 bases agree with TRBD1. Germline-derived CDR1 and CDR2 are MNHEY and SMNVEV (reference sequence). CDR3 length equals 16 residues. The V segment lost 6 bases and the J segment 7 bases; nucleotides outside the gene matches: 11.

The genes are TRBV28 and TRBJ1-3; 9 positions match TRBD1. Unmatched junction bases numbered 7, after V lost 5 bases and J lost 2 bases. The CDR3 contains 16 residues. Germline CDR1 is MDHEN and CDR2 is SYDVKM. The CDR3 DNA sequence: TGTGCCAGCAGTCCCTGGACAGGGGACCCTGGAAACACCATATATTTT. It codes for CASSPWTGDPGNTIYF.

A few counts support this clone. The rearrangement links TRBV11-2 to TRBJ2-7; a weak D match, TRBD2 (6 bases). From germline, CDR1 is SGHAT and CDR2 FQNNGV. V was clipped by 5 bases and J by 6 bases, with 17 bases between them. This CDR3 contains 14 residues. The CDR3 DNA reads TGTGCCAGCAGCCAAAGCGCGCTAGCGAGCGAGCAGTACTTC. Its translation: CASSQSALASEQYF.

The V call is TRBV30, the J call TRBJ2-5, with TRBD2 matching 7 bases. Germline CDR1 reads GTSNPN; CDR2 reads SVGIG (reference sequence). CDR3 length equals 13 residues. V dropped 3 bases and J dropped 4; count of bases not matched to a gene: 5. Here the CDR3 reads CAWRTPGGETQYF. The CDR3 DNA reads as TGTGCCTGGAGGACCCCGGGGGGAGAGACCCAGTACTTC.

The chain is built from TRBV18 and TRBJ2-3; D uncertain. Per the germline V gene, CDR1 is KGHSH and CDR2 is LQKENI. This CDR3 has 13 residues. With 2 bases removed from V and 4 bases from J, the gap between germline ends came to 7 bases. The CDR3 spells CASSPTYADTQYF. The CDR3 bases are TGTGCCAGCTCACCAACCTACGCAGATACGCAGTATTTT.

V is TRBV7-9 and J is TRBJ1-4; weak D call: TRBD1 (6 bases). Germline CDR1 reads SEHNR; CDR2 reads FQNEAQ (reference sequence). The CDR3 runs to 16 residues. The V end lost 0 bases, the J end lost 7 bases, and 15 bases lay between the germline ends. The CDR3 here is CASSLAHDRLPEKLFF. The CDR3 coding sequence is TGTGCCAGCAGCTTAGCCCACGACAGGTTGCCTGAAAAACTGTTTTTT. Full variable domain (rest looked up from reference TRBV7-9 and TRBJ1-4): DTGVSQNPRHKITKRGQNVTFRCDPISEHNRLYWYRQTLGQGPEFLTYFQNEAQLEKSRLLSDRFSAERPKGSFSTLEIQRTEQGDSAMYLCASSLAHDRLPEKLFFGSGTQLSVL.

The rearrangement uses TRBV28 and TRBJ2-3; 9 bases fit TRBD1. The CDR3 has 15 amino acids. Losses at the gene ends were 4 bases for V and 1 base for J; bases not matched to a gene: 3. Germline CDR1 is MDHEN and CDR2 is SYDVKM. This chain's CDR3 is CASSSWTGGTDTQYF. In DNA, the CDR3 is TGTGCCAGCAGTTCATGGACAGGGGGCACAGATACGCAGTATTTT.

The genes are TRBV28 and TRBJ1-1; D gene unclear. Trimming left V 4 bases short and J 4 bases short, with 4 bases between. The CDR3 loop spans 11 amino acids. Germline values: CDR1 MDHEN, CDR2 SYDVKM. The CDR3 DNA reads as TGTGCCAGCAGTTCTCCCACTGAAGCTTTCTTT. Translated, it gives CASSSPTEAFF. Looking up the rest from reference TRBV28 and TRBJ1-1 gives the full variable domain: DVKVTQSSRYLVKRTGEKVFLECVQDMDHENMFWYRQDPGLGLRLIYFSYDVKMKEKGDIPEGYSVSREKKERFSLILESASTNQTSMYLCASSSPTEAFFGQGTRLTVV.

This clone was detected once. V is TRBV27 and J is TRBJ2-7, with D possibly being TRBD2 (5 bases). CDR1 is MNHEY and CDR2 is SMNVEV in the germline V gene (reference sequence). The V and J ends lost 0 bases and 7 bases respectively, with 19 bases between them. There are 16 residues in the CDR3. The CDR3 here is CASSLSSGLTWGEQYF. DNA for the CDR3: TGTGCCAGCAGTTTATCTTCCGGACTGACCTGGGGAGAGCAGTACTTC.

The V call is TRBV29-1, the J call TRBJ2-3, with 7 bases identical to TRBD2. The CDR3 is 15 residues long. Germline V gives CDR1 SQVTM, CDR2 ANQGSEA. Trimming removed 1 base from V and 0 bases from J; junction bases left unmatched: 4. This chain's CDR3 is CSVEGLATSTDTQYF. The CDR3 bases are TGCAGCGTTGAAGGACTAGCCACTAGCACAGATACGCAGTATTTT.

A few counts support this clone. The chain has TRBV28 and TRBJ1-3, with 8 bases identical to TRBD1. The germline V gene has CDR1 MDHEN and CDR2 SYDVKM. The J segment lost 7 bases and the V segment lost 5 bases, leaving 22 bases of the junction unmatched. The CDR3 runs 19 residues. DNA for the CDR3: TGTGCCAGCAGTCTCGGCGGGACAGGAGTCATTGTAAGGGCTAACACCATATATTTT. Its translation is CASSLGGTGVIVRANTIYF. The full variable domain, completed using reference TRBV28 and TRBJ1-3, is DVKVTQSSRYLVKRTGEKVFLECVQDMDHENMFWYRQDPGLGLRLIYFSYDVKMKEKGDIPEGYSVSREKKERFSLILESASTNQTSMYLCASSLGGTGVIVRANTIYFGEGSWLTVV.

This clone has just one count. The CDR3 is CASSGLAGVSDTQYF. CDR3 nucleotides: TGTGCCAGCAGCGGACTAGCGGGAGTGTCAGATACGCAGTATTTT. V and J are TRBV7-3 and TRBJ2-3; TRBD2 agrees at 13 bases. J lost 4 bases, V lost 5 bases, and 3 bases had no gene match. CDR1 SGHTA and CDR2 FQGTGA come from the germline V gene. This CDR3 region has 15 residues.

The CDR3: CASSFSQGYTGELFF. CDR3 nucleotide sequence: TGTGCCAGCAGCTTTTCACAGGGGTACACCGGGGAGCTGTTTTTT. The genes are TRBV5-4 and TRBJ2-2; 7 positions match TRBD1. The germline CDR1 and CDR2 sequences are SGHNT and YYREEE (reference sequence). V trimming: 2 bases; J trimming: 3 bases; junction bases outside the gene matches: 4. This CDR3 has 15 residues.

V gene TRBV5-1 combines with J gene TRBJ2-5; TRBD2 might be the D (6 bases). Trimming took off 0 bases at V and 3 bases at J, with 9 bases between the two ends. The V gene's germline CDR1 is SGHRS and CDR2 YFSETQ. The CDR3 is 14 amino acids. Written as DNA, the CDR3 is TGCGCCAGCAGCTTGGTAGCGGACGAAGAGACCCAGTACTTC. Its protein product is CASSLVADEETQYF. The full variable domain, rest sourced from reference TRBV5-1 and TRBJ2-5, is KAGVTQTPRYLIKTRGQQVTLSCSPISGHRSVSWYQQTPGQGLQFLFEYFSETQRNKGNFPGRFSGRQFSNSRSEMNVSTLELGDSALYLCASSLVADEETQYFGPGTRLLVL.